This T cell receptor (beta chain) comes out of a study of CD8 T cells in Susac syndrome. This CDR3 spans 18 amino acids. Germline V gene sequence: CDR1 SGHRS, CDR2 YFSETQ. With V trimmed by 3 bases and J by 3 bases, 9 bases remained unmatched. RNA amounts of roughly 0.5 to 1 ug underwent reverse transcription with random hexamers. immunoSEQ multiplex PCR amplified TCR beta CDR3 across 54 Vbeta, 13 Jbeta. TCRdb itself ran the immunoSEQ multiplex PCR reads through MiXCR, one entry per CDR3 protein. This sample has about 210,000 distinct CDR3 sequences, with approximately 95% found just once. The sequenced target, TCR beta, came from blood CD8+ and CD4+ T cells. Isolation of CD8+ and CD4+ T cells was performed negatively, whereas enrichment of TEMRA cells was done by FACS.

This sequence originates from a human donor in good health. The rearrangement joins TRBV5-1 to TRBJ2-3, with TRBD2 identical over 14 bases. Sequenced material: CD4+ T cells from PBMCs. CDR3: CASSYGTSGGGRTDTQYF. The CDR3 region has the DNA TGCGCCAGCAGCTATGGGACTAGCGGGGGAGGAAGAACAGATACGCAGTATTTT.